The rows below give T cell receptor beta chains drawn from one sample of a study of blood T cell repertoires in COVID-19. The repertoire was sequenced with immunoSEQ multiplex PCR; TCRdb's copy has only in-frame clones and lacks some. The table lists about 520,000 clones, 80% to 90% of them singletons. The sample comprised peripheral blood. Receptor source: a human donor in a cohort sampled during active COVID-19. The CDR3 runs from the conserved cysteine through the conserved F or W. A D gene is named only where the DNA matches it firmly. Clone size appears in some rows only: once, few, many, or a class for an expanded clone.

d_call	j_call	clone_size	v_call	cdr3_aa	cdr3_nt
TRBD1	TRBJ2-7	.	TRBV9	CASSVGQGEQYF	TGTGCCAGCAGCGTGGGACAGGGTGAGCAGTACTTC
.	TRBJ2-7	.	TRBV15	CATSRDYRDFLSF	TGTGCCACCAGCAGAGATTATCGGGACTTCCTGAGTTTC
.	TRBJ1-5	.	TRBV6-5	CASRTGGALNQPQHF	TGTGCCAGCAGAACCGGAGGGGCCTTGAATCAGCCCCAGCATTTT
.	TRBJ2-1	.	TRBV20-1	CSAERNEQFF	TGTAGTGCCGAGCGCAATGAGCAGTTCTTC
.	TRBJ1-2	.	TRBV24-1	CATSDPGSGDYGYTF	TGTGCCACCAGTGACCCGGGCTCAGGGGACTATGGCTACACCTTC
.	TRBJ2-2	.	TRBV19	CASTKSRQGYRGELFF	TGTGCCAGTACCAAAAGTAGGCAGGGATACCGAGGGGAGCTGTTTTTT
TRBD1	TRBJ2-5	.	TRBV3-1/TRBV3-2	CASSQGKGGTGGLETQYF	TGTGCCAGCAGCCAAGGAAAGGGGGGTACAGGGGGCTTAGAGACCCAGTACTTC
.	TRBJ2-7	.	TRBV7-2	CASSFQGGGYEQYF	TGTGCCAGCAGCTTCCAAGGAGGTGGCTACGAGCAGTACTTC
TRBD2	TRBJ2-2	.	TRBV6-5	CASSGTSGKGELFF	TGTGCCAGCAGCGGGACTAGCGGGAAAGGGGAGCTGTTTTTT
.	TRBJ1-5	.	TRBV10-3	CAIRRDSERNQPQHF	TGTGCCATCAGACGGGACTCGGAGCGAAATCAGCCCCAGCATTTT
.	TRBJ1-1	once	TRBV7-2	CASSLLRGMAFF	TGTGCCAGCAGCTTACTCAGAGGAATGGCTTTCTTT
.	TRBJ2-5	.	TRBV11-2	CASSLVVETQYF	TGTGCCAGCAGCTTAGTCGTCGAGACCCAGTACTTC
.	TRBJ1-2	.	TRBV2	CASKDGANYGYTF	TGTGCCAGCAAAGACGGGGCTAACTATGGCTACACCTTC
.	TRBJ1-1	.	TRBV5-4	CASSLQENTEAFF	TGTGCCAGCAGCTTACAGGAGAACACTGAAGCTTTCTTT
TRBD2	TRBJ2-1	.	TRBV24-1	CATSGSGGGDEQFF	TGTGCCACCAGTGGGTCGGGAGGCGGAGATGAGCAGTTCTTC
TRBD1	TRBJ2-3	.	TRBV5-1	CASSFEPTGSTDTQYF	TGCGCCAGCAGCTTCGAGCCGACAGGGTCCACAGATACGCAGTATTTT
.	TRBJ1-2	.	TRBV12-3/TRBV12-4	CASSFSGAYGYTF	TGTGCCAGCAGTTTCTCAGGGGCCTATGGCTACACCTTC
TRBD2	TRBJ2-3	.	TRBV2	CASSIGLEGRELFTLANTQYF	TGTGCCAGCAGTATTGGCCTTGAAGGGCGGGAGCTTTTCACCTTAGCTAATACGCAGTATTTT
TRBD2	TRBJ2-5	.	TRBV7-8	CVSGSSGSRETQYF	TGTGTCTCGGGGTCTAGCGGGAGTAGGGAGACCCAGTACTTC
.	TRBJ2-2	.	TRBV28	CASSPLGVGTGELFF	TGTGCCAGCAGTCCCTTGGGAGTAGGCACCGGGGAGCTGTTTTTT
.	TRBJ1-6	.	TRBV7-9	CASSLDQGTSPLHF	TGTGCCAGCAGCTTAGATCAGGGGACTTCACCCCTCCACTTT
.	TRBJ1-5	.	TRBV6-6	CASSDFRGSSNQPQHF	TGTGCCAGCAGTGACTTCCGGGGGTCGAGCAATCAGCCCCAGCATTTT
TRBD1	TRBJ1-1	.	TRBV28	CASTQTGGTEAFF	TGTGCCAGCACCCAGACAGGGGGGACTGAAGCTTTCTTT